This T cell receptor (beta chain) came from a study of identical twins. It was template switching that added a universal primer site, and there were unique molecular identifiers on the cDNA. TCRdb used MiXCR to reprocess the 5' RACE reads, holding one entry per CDR3 protein. The table shows hundreds of thousands of distinct CDR3 sequences, with 11% to 15% occurring only once. Germline V gene data show CDR1 as SQVTM and CDR2 as ANQGSEA. V shed 2 bases and J shed 2 bases, with 6 bases lying between them. The CDR3 totals 12 residues. The rearrangement links TRBV29-1 to TRBJ1-1; D is ambiguous. This TCR was recovered from a woman under 30 in good health. Specimen: memory (CD45RO+) T cells sorted from blood. The CDR3 reads CSVEHPNTEAFF. The CDR3 DNA is TGCAGCGTTGAACACCCTAACACTGAAGCTTTCTTT.